The entry below describes one T cell receptor (beta chain). The sample originates from a study of blood T cell repertoires in COVID-19. At the level of the study: Sites in the United States, Italy and Spain provided acute and convalescent COVID-19 samples. PBMCs, B-cell-depleted T cells, or T cells were the source of the cDNA or gDNA that made up the material.

CDR1 is PRHDT, CDR2 FYEKMQ, per germline (reference sequence). The ends lost 5 bases at V and 2 bases at J; junction bases unmatched: 14. This CDR3 region has 18 residues. How the authors handled the data: Amplification from reference gene primers served as the basis for estimated nucleated cell counts. The table came from immunoSEQ multiplex PCR; TCRdb's copy has only in-frame clones and leaves some out. V and J calls and clone size are as listed in that table; D and trimming were resolved from the DNA. The sample lists over 120,000 clones; 87% were seen once. The V call is TRBV13, the J call TRBJ2-3, with TRBD2 identical over 9 bases. Input material: peripheral blood. This receptor was identified in a woman aged 50 to 60 with active or convalescent COVID-19. For the CDR3, the DNA is TGTGCCAGCAGCGACCTGGGGGCGACTAGCGGCTACACAGATACGCAGTATTTT. The encoded protein is CASSDLGATSGYTDTQYF.